The rows below give T cell receptor beta chains drawn from one sample of a study of post-analysis software for immune sequencing data. TCRdb reprocessed the PCR reads via MiXCR and lists one record per CDR3 protein. The data show roughly 580,000 distinct CDR3 sequences, about 40% seen once. Sequences were obtained from blood. The receptors stem from a girl aged 5-17 years with multiple sclerosis. Each CDR3 is given with its conserved first and last residue. The order of the fields is V gene, clone size, J gene, D gene, CDR3 protein, CDR3 DNA. A D gene is named only where the DNA matches it firmly. Only some rows state a clone size, as once, few, many or a class for expanded clones.

V gene: TRBV12-3/TRBV12-4; clone size: -; J gene: TRBJ2-1; D gene: -; CDR3 protein: CASSLVPGPEQFF; CDR3 DNA: TGTGCCAGCAGTTTAGTCCCGGGTCCTGAGCAGTTCTTC
V gene: TRBV29-1; clone size: -; J gene: TRBJ1-1; D gene: -; CDR3 protein: CSVDTGRNTEAFF; CDR3 DNA: TGTAGCGTCGACACGGGGAGGAACACTGAAGCTTTCTTT
V gene: TRBV5-1; clone size: -; J gene: TRBJ2-5; D gene: -; CDR3 protein: CASSLQPSEETQYF; CDR3 DNA: TGCGCCAGCAGCTTGCAGCCTAGCGAAGAGACCCAGTACTTC
V gene: TRBV7-9; clone size: once; J gene: TRBJ2-3; D gene: -; CDR3 protein: CASSLETSTDTQYF; CDR3 DNA: TGTGCCAGCAGCTTAGAGACTAGCACAGATACGCAGTATTTT
V gene: TRBV5-6; clone size: -; J gene: TRBJ2-1; D gene: TRBD2; CDR3 protein: CASSAGLAGVGGQFF; CDR3 DNA: TGTGCCAGCAGCGCGGGACTAGCGGGAGTTGGTGGGCAGTTCTTC
V gene: TRBV28; clone size: few; J gene: TRBJ2-7; D gene: -; CDR3 protein: CACLENGWNEQYF; CDR3 DNA: TGTGCCTGCCTGGAGAATGGGTGGAACGAGCAGTACTTC
V gene: TRBV5-1; clone size: -; J gene: TRBJ2-1; D gene: TRBD1; CDR3 protein: CASSDRDRGSGEQFF; CDR3 DNA: TGCGCCAGCAGCGACCGGGACAGGGGGAGCGGTGAGCAGTTCTTC
V gene: TRBV9; clone size: -; J gene: TRBJ1-2; D gene: -; CDR3 protein: CASSSDGAWGGGYTF; CDR3 DNA: TGTGCCAGCAGCTCCGACGGGGCATGGGGTGGTGGCTACACCTTC
V gene: TRBV13; clone size: -; J gene: TRBJ2-1; D gene: TRBD2; CDR3 protein: CASSQITAGDVSYNEQFF; CDR3 DNA: TGTGCCAGCAGCCAAATTACAGCGGGAGATGTGTCCTACAATGAGCAGTTCTTC
V gene: TRBV12-3/TRBV12-4; clone size: -; J gene: TRBJ2-5; D gene: TRBD1; CDR3 protein: CASSHRQGTWTQYF; CDR3 DNA: TGTGCCAGCAGTCACCGACAGGGGACGTGGACCCAGTACTTC
V gene: TRBV27; clone size: -; J gene: TRBJ2-1; D gene: -; CDR3 protein: CASSPRDVTGNEQFF; CDR3 DNA: TGTGCCAGCAGTCCCCGGGACGTGACGGGGAATGAGCAGTTCTTC
V gene: TRBV5-1; clone size: once; J gene: TRBJ2-3; D gene: -; CDR3 protein: CASSLDGGVADTQYF; CDR3 DNA: TGCGCCAGCAGCTTGGATGGGGGCGTGGCAGATACGCAGTATTTT
V gene: TRBV9; clone size: -; J gene: TRBJ2-3; D gene: -; CDR3 protein: CASSVESQDTQYF; CDR3 DNA: TGTGCCAGCAGCGTAGAAAGCCAAGATACGCAGTATTTT
V gene: TRBV29-1; clone size: -; J gene: TRBJ1-1; D gene: -; CDR3 protein: CSVEDYKYRDTEAFF; CDR3 DNA: TGCAGCGTTGAAGATTATAAGTACAGGGACACTGAAGCTTTCTTT
V gene: TRBV12-3/TRBV12-4; clone size: -; J gene: TRBJ2-1; D gene: -; CDR3 protein: CASSRGARGEQFF; CDR3 DNA: TGTGCCAGCAGTCGCGGGGCTAGGGGTGAGCAGTTCTTC
V gene: TRBV24-1; clone size: few; J gene: TRBJ2-3; D gene: -; CDR3 protein: CATSDPSRPTDTQYF; CDR3 DNA: TGTGCCACCAGTGACCCCTCTCGTCCCACAGATACGCAGTATTTT
V gene: TRBV20-1; clone size: -; J gene: TRBJ1-6; D gene: -; CDR3 protein: CSARVPGQGNSPLHF; CDR3 DNA: TGCAGTGCTAGAGTGCCGGGCCAGGGGAATTCACCCCTCCACTTT
V gene: TRBV6-5; clone size: few; J gene: TRBJ2-5; D gene: -; CDR3 protein: CASSSRNRETQYF; CDR3 DNA: TGTGCCAGCAGTTCGCGAAATCGGGAGACCCAGTACTTC
V gene: TRBV5-1; clone size: -; J gene: TRBJ2-3; D gene: -; CDR3 protein: CASSRGRLQDTQYF; CDR3 DNA: TGCGCCAGCAGCCGAGGGCGTTTACAAGATACGCAGTATTTT
V gene: TRBV28; clone size: few; J gene: TRBJ2-1; D gene: TRBD1; CDR3 protein: CASTADRPNEQFF; CDR3 DNA: TGTGCCAGCACCGCGGACAGGCCCAATGAGCAGTTCTTC
V gene: TRBV3-1; clone size: -; J gene: TRBJ2-3; D gene: TRBD2; CDR3 protein: CASSRSGLAGGPGDTQYF; CDR3 DNA: TGTGCCAGCAGCCGATCGGGACTAGCGGGGGGGCCCGGAGATACGCAGTATTTT
V gene: TRBV12-3/TRBV12-4; clone size: -; J gene: TRBJ2-1; D gene: -; CDR3 protein: CASSLLSGNEQFF; CDR3 DNA: TGTGCCAGCAGTTTACTTTCCGGCAATGAGCAGTTCTTC
V gene: TRBV20-1; clone size: -; J gene: TRBJ2-1; D gene: TRBD2; CDR3 protein: CSAPSAGEDYNEQFF; CDR3 DNA: TGCAGTGCTCCATCGGCGGGAGAGGATTACAATGAGCAGTTCTTC
V gene: TRBV25-1; clone size: -; J gene: TRBJ2-5; D gene: TRBD2; CDR3 protein: CASSVGGAGAPYNEQYF; CDR3 DNA: TGTGCCAGCAGTGTAGGAGGAGCGGGAGCCCCCTACAATGAGCAGTACTTC
V gene: TRBV12-3/TRBV12-4; clone size: -; J gene: TRBJ2-3; D gene: TRBD2; CDR3 protein: CASRTTGTSGRTDTQYF; CDR3 DNA: TGTGCCAGCAGAACTACCGGGACTAGCGGGAGAACAGATACGCAGTATTTT
V gene: TRBV10-3; clone size: -; J gene: TRBJ1-2; D gene: -; CDR3 protein: CAMRFGEYGYTF; CDR3 DNA: TGTGCCATGCGCTTCGGGGAGTATGGCTACACCTTC
V gene: TRBV19; clone size: few; J gene: TRBJ2-1; D gene: -; CDR3 protein: CASSIDKWGRSTENEQFF; CDR3 DNA: TGTGCCAGTAGTATAGATAAATGGGGACGATCGACAGAGAATGAGCAGTTCTTC
V gene: TRBV7-8; clone size: few; J gene: TRBJ2-7; D gene: -; CDR3 protein: CASSDRTATYEQYF; CDR3 DNA: TGTGCCAGCAGCGACCGGACAGCAACCTACGAGCAGTACTTC
V gene: TRBV7-2; clone size: -; J gene: TRBJ2-5; D gene: TRBD2; CDR3 protein: CASSFLAGGRQETQYF; CDR3 DNA: TGTGCCAGCAGCTTCTTAGCGGGGGGGCGCCAAGAGACCCAGTACTTC
V gene: TRBV6-5; clone size: -; J gene: TRBJ2-7; D gene: -; CDR3 protein: CASSYSKGREQYF; CDR3 DNA: TGTGCCAGCAGTTACTCGAAGGGAAGGGAGCAGTACTTC
V gene: TRBV29-1; clone size: few; J gene: TRBJ2-1; D gene: TRBD2; CDR3 protein: CSALAGGTYNEQFF; CDR3 DNA: TGCAGCGCACTAGCGGGCGGTACCTACAATGAGCAGTTCTTC
V gene: TRBV12-3/TRBV12-4; clone size: once; J gene: TRBJ1-2; D gene: -; CDR3 protein: CASSLAKQGYTF; CDR3 DNA: TGTGCCAGCAGTCTAGCAAAACAGGGCTACACCTTC
V gene: TRBV27; clone size: -; J gene: TRBJ1-4; D gene: -; CDR3 protein: CASSLRTGTLFF; CDR3 DNA: TGTGCCAGCAGTTTACGAACCGGAACGCTGTTTTTT
V gene: TRBV5-5; clone size: -; J gene: TRBJ1-1; D gene: -; CDR3 protein: CASSFDRSTEAFF; CDR3 DNA: TGTGCCAGCAGCTTCGACAGGAGCACTGAAGCTTTCTTT
V gene: TRBV15; clone size: -; J gene: TRBJ1-2; D gene: -; CDR3 protein: CATSRLDPSYGYTF; CDR3 DNA: TGTGCCACCAGCAGGCTGGACCCCTCCTATGGCTACACCTTC
V gene: TRBV20-1; clone size: few; J gene: TRBJ2-7; D gene: -; CDR3 protein: CSASMGSSYEQYF; CDR3 DNA: TGCAGTGCTAGTATGGGGAGCTCCTACGAGCAGTACTTC
V gene: TRBV20-1; clone size: -; J gene: TRBJ1-3; D gene: -; CDR3 protein: CSAASVSGNTIYF; CDR3 DNA: TGCAGTGCTGCGTCAGTCTCTGGAAACACCATATATTTT
V gene: TRBV6-5; clone size: -; J gene: TRBJ1-2; D gene: -; CDR3 protein: CASSFGQNSYTF; CDR3 DNA: TGTGCCAGCAGTTTCGGACAGAATAGCTACACCTTC
V gene: TRBV5-1; clone size: -; J gene: TRBJ1-2; D gene: -; CDR3 protein: CASSLTGFAYGYTF; CDR3 DNA: TGCGCCAGCAGCTTGACAGGGTTTGCCTATGGCTACACCTTC
V gene: TRBV12-3/TRBV12-4; clone size: -; J gene: TRBJ1-5; D gene: -; CDR3 protein: CASSFSGGNQPQHF; CDR3 DNA: TGTGCCAGCAGTTTCTCAGGCGGCAATCAGCCCCAGCATTTT
V gene: TRBV20-1; clone size: -; J gene: TRBJ1-5; D gene: -; CDR3 protein: CSAIEGLNEPQHF; CDR3 DNA: TGCAGTGCTATCGAGGGCCTCAATGAGCCCCAGCATTTT
V gene: TRBV7-9; clone size: -; J gene: TRBJ1-4; D gene: -; CDR3 protein: CASSLALTGPNEKLFF; CDR3 DNA: TGTGCCAGCAGCTTAGCCCTGACAGGCCCTAATGAAAAACTGTTTTTT
V gene: TRBV12-3/TRBV12-4; clone size: -; J gene: TRBJ2-7; D gene: TRBD2; CDR3 protein: CASSLGRTSRSLYEQYF; CDR3 DNA: TGTGCCAGCAGTTTGGGGAGGACTAGCAGGAGTCTCTACGAGCAGTACTTC